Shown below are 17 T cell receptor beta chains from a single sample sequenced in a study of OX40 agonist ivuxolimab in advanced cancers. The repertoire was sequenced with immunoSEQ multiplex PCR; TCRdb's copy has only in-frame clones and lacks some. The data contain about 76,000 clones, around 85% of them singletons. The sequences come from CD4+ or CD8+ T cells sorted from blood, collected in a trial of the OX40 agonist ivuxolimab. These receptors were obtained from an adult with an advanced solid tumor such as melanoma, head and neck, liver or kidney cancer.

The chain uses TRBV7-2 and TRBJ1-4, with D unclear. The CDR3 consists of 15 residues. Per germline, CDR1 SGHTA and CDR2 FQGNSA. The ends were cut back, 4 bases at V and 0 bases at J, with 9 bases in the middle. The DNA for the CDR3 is TGTGCCAGCAGCTCGGTCGGTGCAACTAATGAAAAACTGTTTTTT. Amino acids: CASSSVGATNEKLFF.

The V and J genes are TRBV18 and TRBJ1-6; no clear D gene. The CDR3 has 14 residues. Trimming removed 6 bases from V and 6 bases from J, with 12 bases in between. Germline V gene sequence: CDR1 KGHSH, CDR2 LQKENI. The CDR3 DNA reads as TGTGCCAGCTCCCCGGACCGGACTAATTCACCCCTCCACTTT. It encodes CASSPDRTNSPLHF.

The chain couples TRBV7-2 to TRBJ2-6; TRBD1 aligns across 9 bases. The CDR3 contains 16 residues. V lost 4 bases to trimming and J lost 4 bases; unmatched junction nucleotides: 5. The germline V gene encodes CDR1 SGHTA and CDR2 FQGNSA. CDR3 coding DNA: TGTGCCAGCAGCTCACAGGGGGCGTCGGGGGCCAACGTCCTGACTTTC. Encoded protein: CASSSQGASGANVLTF.

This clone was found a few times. CDR3 bases: TGTGCCGGTGGGGGGGACTCGAACACCGGGGAGCTGTTTTTT. Amino acids: CAGGGDSNTGELFF. The rearrangement links TRBV19 to TRBJ2-2, with 7 bases that match TRBD2. V shed 11 bases, J shed 0 bases, and the junction held 6 bases outside the gene matches. CDR1 and CDR2 from the germline V gene are LNHDA and SQIVND (reference sequence). The CDR3 totals 14 residues.

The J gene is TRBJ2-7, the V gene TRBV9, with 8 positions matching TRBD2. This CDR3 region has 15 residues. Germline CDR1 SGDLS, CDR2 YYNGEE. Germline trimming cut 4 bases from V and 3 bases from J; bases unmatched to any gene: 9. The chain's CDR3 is CASSPGSGLGYEQYF. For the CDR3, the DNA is TGTGCCAGCAGCCCTGGATCGGGACTAGGCTACGAGCAGTACTTC. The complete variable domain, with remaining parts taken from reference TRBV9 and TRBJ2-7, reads DSGVTQTPKHLITATGQRVTLRCSPRSGDLSVYWYQQSLDQGLQFLIQYYNGEERAKGNILERFSAQQFPDLHSELNLSSLELGDSALYFCASSPGSGLGYEQYFGPGTRLTVT.

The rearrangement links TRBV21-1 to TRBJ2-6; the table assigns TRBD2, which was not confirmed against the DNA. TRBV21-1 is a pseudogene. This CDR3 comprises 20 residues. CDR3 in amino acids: CASSKQRQRGFNSGANVLTF. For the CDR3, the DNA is TGTGCCAGCAGCAAACAAAGACAGCGGGGCTTCAACTCTGGGGCCAACGTCCTGACTTTC.

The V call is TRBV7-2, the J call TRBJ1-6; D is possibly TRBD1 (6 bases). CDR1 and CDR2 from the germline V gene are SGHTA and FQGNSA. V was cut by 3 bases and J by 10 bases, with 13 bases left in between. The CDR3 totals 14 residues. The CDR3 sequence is CASSFYRAGSPLHF. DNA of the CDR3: TGTGCCAGCAGCTTCTACAGGGCAGGCTCACCCCTCCACTTT.

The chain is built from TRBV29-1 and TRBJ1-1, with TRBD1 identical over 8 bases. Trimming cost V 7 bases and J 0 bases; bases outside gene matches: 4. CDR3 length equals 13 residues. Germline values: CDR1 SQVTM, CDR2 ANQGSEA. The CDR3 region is CSGAQGVNTEAFF. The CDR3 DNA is TGCAGCGGCGCACAGGGGGTGAACACTGAAGCTTTCTTT.

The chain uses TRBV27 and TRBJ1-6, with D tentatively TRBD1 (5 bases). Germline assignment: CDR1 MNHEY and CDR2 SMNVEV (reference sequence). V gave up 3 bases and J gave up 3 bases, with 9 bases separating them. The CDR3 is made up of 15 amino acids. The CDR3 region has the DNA TGTGCCAGCAGTTTCCGGGGCGACTATAATTCACCCCTCCACTTT. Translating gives CASSFRGDYNSPLHF.

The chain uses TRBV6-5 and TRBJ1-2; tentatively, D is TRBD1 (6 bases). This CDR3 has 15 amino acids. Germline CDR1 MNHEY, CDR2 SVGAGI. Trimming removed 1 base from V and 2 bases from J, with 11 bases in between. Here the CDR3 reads CASSYLTGANYGYTF. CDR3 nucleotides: TGTGCCAGCAGTTACTTGACAGGCGCAAACTATGGCTACACCTTC.

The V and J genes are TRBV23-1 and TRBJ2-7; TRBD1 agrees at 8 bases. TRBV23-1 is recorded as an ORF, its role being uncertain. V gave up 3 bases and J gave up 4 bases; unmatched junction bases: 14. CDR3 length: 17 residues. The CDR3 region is CASSHPSGSRQGYEQYF. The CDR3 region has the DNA TGCGCCAGCAGTCACCCATCAGGTTCGAGACAGGGGTACGAGCAGTACTTC.

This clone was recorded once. CDR3 in amino acids: CASSLEHRPWDEQYF. The CDR3, as DNA: TGTGCCAGCAGCTTAGAGCACAGGCCTTGGGACGAGCAGTACTTC. This rearrangement joins TRBV7-2 to TRBJ2-7; possible D gene TRBD1, 5 bases. The ends were cut back, 1 base at V and 5 bases at J, with 15 bases in the middle. The CDR3 has 15 amino acids. The germline gives CDR1 SGHTA, CDR2 FQGNSA.

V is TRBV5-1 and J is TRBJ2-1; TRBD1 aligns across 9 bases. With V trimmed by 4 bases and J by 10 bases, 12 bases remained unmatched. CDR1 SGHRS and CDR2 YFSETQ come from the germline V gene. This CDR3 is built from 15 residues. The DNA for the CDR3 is TGCGCCAGCAGCAGGAGCTTACAGGGGGCTGGGGAGCAGTTCTTC. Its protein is CASSRSLQGAGEQFF.

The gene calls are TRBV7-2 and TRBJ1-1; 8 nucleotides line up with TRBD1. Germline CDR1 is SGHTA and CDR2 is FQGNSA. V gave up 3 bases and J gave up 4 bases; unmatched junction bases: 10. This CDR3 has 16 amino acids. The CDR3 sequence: CASSFGQGDATTEAFF. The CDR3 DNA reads TGTGCCAGCAGCTTTGGACAGGGTGACGCGACCACTGAAGCTTTCTTT.

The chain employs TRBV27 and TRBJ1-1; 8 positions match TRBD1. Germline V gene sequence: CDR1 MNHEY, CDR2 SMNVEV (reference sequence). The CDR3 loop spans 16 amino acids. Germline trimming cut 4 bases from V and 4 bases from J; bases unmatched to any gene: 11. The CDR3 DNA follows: TGTGCCAGCAGTTGGACAGGGCTGGGGACGGGCACTGAAGCTTTCTTT. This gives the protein CASSWTGLGTGTEAFF.

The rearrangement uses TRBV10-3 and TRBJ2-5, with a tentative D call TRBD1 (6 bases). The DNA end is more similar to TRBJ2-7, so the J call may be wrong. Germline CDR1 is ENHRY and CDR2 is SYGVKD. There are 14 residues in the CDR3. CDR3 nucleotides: TGTGCCAGCACCCGAGCAGGGGCGGAATACGAGCAGTACTTC. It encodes CASTRAGAEYEQYF.

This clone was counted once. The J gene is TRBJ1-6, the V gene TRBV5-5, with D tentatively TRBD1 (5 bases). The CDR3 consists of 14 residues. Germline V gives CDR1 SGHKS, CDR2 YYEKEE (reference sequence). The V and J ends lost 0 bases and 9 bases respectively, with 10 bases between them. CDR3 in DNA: TGTGCCAGCAGCTTGGGGGACTTAGGTTCACCCCTCCACTTT. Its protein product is CASSLGDLGSPLHF.